These 32 T cell receptor beta chains were all obtained from the same sample, sequenced in a study of CD8+ T cells in alopecia areata. Sequencing relied on a cDNA template that was reverse transcribed from extracted RNA. The repertoire was sequenced with immunoSEQ multiplex PCR; TCRdb's copy has only in-frame clones and lacks some. The sample holds roughly 250,000 clones, roughly 69% seen once. The material sequenced was CD4+ T cells sorted from blood, taken at week 0. The receptors were gathered from a human donor with alopecia areata.

This clone was counted once. At the DNA level, this CDR3 is encoded by other sequences in the same sample as well. The chain has TRBV5-1 and TRBJ2-5; TRBD2 matches at 7 bases. The CDR3 consists of 14 residues. V was clipped by 4 bases and J by 5 bases; unmatched bases: 8. Germline values: CDR1 SGHRS, CDR2 YFSETQ. Here the CDR3 reads CASSLASGVETQYF. The CDR3 bases are TGCGCCAGCAGCCTAGCGAGCGGGGTTGAGACCCAGTACTTC.

This clone occurred once. The chain has TRBV29-1 and TRBJ2-7; D not certain. Germline CDR1 reads SQVTM; CDR2 reads ANQGSEA. Trimming took off 4 bases at V and 7 bases at J, with 11 bases between the two ends. The CDR3 length is 11 residues. The CDR3 loop is CSVGSVGEQYF. CDR3 in DNA: TGCAGCGTTGGGTCTGTCGGAGAGCAGTACTTC.

The chain is built from TRBV19 and TRBJ2-1; D gene unclear. CDR1 is LNHDA, CDR2 SQIVND, per germline (reference sequence). The CDR3 is 12 amino acids. The ends were cut back, 5 bases at V and 6 bases at J, with 8 bases in the middle. The DNA for the CDR3 is TGTGCCAGTAGTCTCCGGGCCAATGAGCAGTTCTTC. It yields the protein CASSLRANEQFF.

The V call is TRBV10-3, the J call TRBJ2-1; tentative D call: TRBD1 (6 bases). The CDR3 has 13 residues. The V end was cut by 7 bases, the J end by 4 bases, with 11 bases between. In germline, CDR1 is ENHRY, CDR2 SYGVKD. CDR3 loop: CAINRETYNEQFF. As DNA, the CDR3 is TGTGCCATCAACAGGGAGACTTACAATGAGCAGTTCTTC.

The J gene is TRBJ2-3, the V gene TRBV29-1, with 11 bases that match TRBD2. CDR1 is SQVTM, CDR2 ANQGSEA, per germline. CDR3 length: 12 residues. The V and J ends lost 3 bases and 13 bases, in that order; junction bases with no gene match: 6. The CDR3 region is CSVEGTSGAEYF. The CDR3 region has the DNA TGCAGCGTTGAGGGGACTAGCGGTGCGGAGTATTTT.

Comments on this clone: An end of the junction differs from the germline gene, which may be a read error. The rearrangement links TRBV5-1 to TRBJ2-5; either TRBD1 or TRBD2 may supply D (5 bases each). CDR3 length: 13 amino acids. Germline values: CDR1 SGHRS, CDR2 YFSETQ. CDR3 sequence reads: CASSSGTTESQYF. CDR3 nucleotides: TGCGCCAGCAGCTCCGGGACGACGGAGAGCCAGTACTTC.

The chain employs TRBV5-1 and TRBJ2-3; D unclear. The CDR3 runs 15 residues. Per the germline V gene, CDR1 is SGHRS and CDR2 is YFSETQ. Trimming pared 0 bases from V and 2 bases from J, leaving 10 bases between. In DNA form, the CDR3 reads TGCGCCAGCAGCTTGGCCAACTACCCCACAGATACGCAGTATTTT. It translates to CASSLANYPTDTQYF.

The J gene is TRBJ2-1, the V gene TRBV2; D uncertain. V lost 7 bases and J lost 14, with 6 bases in between. This CDR3 contains 8 residues. Per the germline V gene, CDR1 is SNHLY and CDR2 is FYNNEI. CDR3: CASNPEFF. The CDR3 DNA sequence: TGTGCCAGCAACCCAGAGTTCTTC.

The count of this clone is one. J is TRBJ2-3 and V is TRBV29-1; 7 nucleotides agree with TRBD2. Germline-derived CDR1 and CDR2 are SQVTM and ANQGSEA. J gave up 4 bases and V 0 bases, and 10 bases lay outside the gene matches. This CDR3 spans 16 amino acids. The CDR3 bases are TGCAGCGTTGAAGATCTTGACCAGCGGGGACCAGATACGCAGTATTTT. Translation gives CSVEDLDQRGPDTQYF.

The rearrangement links TRBV29-1 to TRBJ2-5; D remains ambiguous. The germline V and J ends were trimmed by 3 bases and 5 bases, with 10 bases remaining between them. The length of the CDR3 is 12 residues. CDR1 and CDR2 (germline): SQVTM, ANQGSEA. CDR3 DNA: TGCAGCGTTGATAGGAGTGGGGAGACCCAGTACTTC. Residues: CSVDRSGETQYF.

This chain uses TRBV29-1 with TRBJ1-5; D might be TRBD1 (6 bases). CDR1 and CDR2 from the germline V gene are SQVTM and ANQGSEA. CDR3 length: 13 amino acids. Trimming left V 6 bases short and J 4 bases short, with 13 bases between. The CDR3 DNA is TGCAGCGTCGGTAGAGGGGGAAATCAGCCCCAGCATTTT. Its translation is CSVGRGGNQPQHF. The full variable domain, with the rest looked up from reference TRBV29-1 and TRBJ1-5, is SAVISQKPSRDICQRGTSLTIQCQVDSQVTMMFWYRQQPGQSLTLIATANQGSEATYESGFVIDKFPISRPNLTFSTLTVSNMSPEDSSIYLCSVGRGGNQPQHFGDGTRLSIL.

This clone was observed a handful of times. This chain links TRBV18 with TRBJ2-7; D perhaps matches TRBD2 (6 bases). Germline values: CDR1 KGHSH, CDR2 LQKENI. This CDR3 contains 15 residues. V dropped 1 base and J dropped 6 bases, with 16 bases sitting between them. The DNA of the CDR3 is TGTGCCAGCTCACCACTGGGACTGGATGGGACCGAGCAGTACTTC. It encodes CASSPLGLDGTEQYF. The whole variable domain, remainder taken from reference TRBV18 and TRBJ2-7, is NAGVMQNPRHLVRRRGQEARLRCSPMKGHSHVYWYRQLPEEGLKFMVYLQKENIIDESGMPKERFSAEFPKEGPSILRIQQVVRGDSAAYFCASSPLGLDGTEQYFGPGTRLTVT.

The chain links TRBV6-1 to TRBJ1-1; D gene ambiguous. CDR3 length: 11 amino acids. V lost 9 bases, J lost 10 bases, and 15 bases lay in between. CDR1 and CDR2 (germline): MNHNS, SASEGT. CDR3 region: CASLSREGAFF. In nucleotides, the CDR3 is TGTGCCAGTCTGAGTCGGGAAGGAGCTTTCTTT.

The CDR3 nucleotides read TGTGCCAGCAGGCCTTACTCCTATAATTCACCCCTCCACTTT. Amino acid sequence: CASRPYSYNSPLHF. The genes are TRBV5-6 and TRBJ1-6; no clear D gene. The ends were cut back, 5 bases at V and 0 bases at J, with 6 bases in the middle. The CDR3 runs 14 residues. Germline V lookup: CDR1 SGHDT, CDR2 YYEEEE.

With respect to this clone: An end of the junction does not agree with germline; a read error may underlie this. The V call is TRBV7-7, the J call TRBJ2-2; D is uncertain. Germline CDR1 and CDR2: SSHAT and FNYEAQ (reference sequence). The CDR3 totals 14 residues. Written as DNA, the CDR3 is TGTGCTAGCAGCCCCGGGTTGAACACCGGGGAGCTGTTTTTT. This codes for CASSPGLNTGELFF.

The chain links TRBV5-4 to TRBJ2-5, with no clear D. This CDR3 is 13 amino acids long. Trimming stripped 7 bases from V and 2 bases from J, with 12 bases between. Per germline, CDR1 SGHNT and CDR2 YYREEE (reference sequence). In DNA, the CDR3 is TGTGCCAGCGGTAGAAGCACGCAAGAGACCCAGTACTTC. This sequence encodes CASGRSTQETQYF.

This chain joins TRBV5-1 and TRBJ2-1, with D unclear. Germline V gene data show CDR1 as SGHRS and CDR2 as YFSETQ. This CDR3 is 11 amino acids long. Trimming pared 3 bases from V and 5 bases from J, leaving 3 bases between. CDR3 sequence (DNA): TGCGCCAGCAGCTGGGACAATGAGCAGTTCTTC. Its translation is CASSWDNEQFF.

The chain employs TRBV5-4 and TRBJ1-1; D possibly corresponds to TRBD1 (5 bases). The CDR3 loop spans 14 amino acids. Trimming shortened V by 1 base and J by 5 bases, and 12 bases separated the two germline ends. CDR1 SGHNT and CDR2 YYREEE come from the germline V gene (reference sequence). CDR3 DNA sequence: TGTGCCAGCAGCTTGACAGGCGGGGGGACTGAAGCTTTCTTT. Its protein product is CASSLTGGGTEAFF.

This clone was detected only once. The chain employs TRBV29-1 and TRBJ2-7; TRBD1 aligns across 9 bases. J was trimmed by 6 bases and V by 4 bases; bases with no gene match: 4. The CDR3 covers 12 residues. Germline CDR1 and CDR2: SQVTM and ANQGSEA. DNA of the CDR3: TGCAGCGTTGGACAGGGGGGCGGCGAGCAGTACTTC. Amino acid sequence: CSVGQGGGEQYF.

The CDR3 sequence: CASSLRGTGQETQYF. For the CDR3, the DNA is TGTGCCAGCAGCTTAAGGGGGACAGGGCAAGAGACCCAGTACTTC. The chain is built from TRBV7-9 and TRBJ2-5; 9 positions agree with TRBD1. This CDR3 spans 15 amino acids. Germline trimming cut 2 bases from V and 2 bases from J; bases unmatched to any gene: 3. CDR1 is SEHNR and CDR2 is FQNEAQ in the germline V gene (reference sequence).

The J gene is TRBJ2-3, the V gene TRBV12-5; perhaps TRBD2 as D (6 bases). Germline values: CDR1 LGHNT, CDR2 FRNRAP. The CDR3 contains 16 residues. The V end lost 0 bases, the J end lost 4 bases, and 14 bases lay between the germline ends. In nucleotides, the CDR3 is TGTGCTAGTGGTTTGGTACTTCGGAGGGAGGCAGATACGCAGTATTTT. This translates into CASGLVLRREADTQYF. Looking up the rest from reference TRBV12-5 and TRBJ2-3 gives the full variable domain: DARVTQTPRHKVTEMGQEVTMRCQPILGHNTVFWYRQTMMQGLELLAYFRNRAPLDDSGMPKDRFSAEMPDATLATLKIQPSEPRDSAVYFCASGLVLRREADTQYFGPGTRLTVL.

The genes are TRBV30 and TRBJ2-2; 8 bases agree with TRBD1. With 4 bases clipped from V and 3 bases from J, the junction kept 7 bases outside the gene matches. The CDR3 loop spans 15 amino acids. The V gene's germline CDR1 is GTSNPN and CDR2 SVGIG (reference sequence). This CDR3 is CAWTYGTGDTGELFF. The CDR3 DNA sequence: TGTGCCTGGACCTATGGGACAGGAGACACCGGGGAGCTGTTTTTT.

This clone was counted a few times. V is TRBV5-1 and J is TRBJ2-1, with 8 bases aligning to TRBD1. The CDR3 extends over 15 amino acids. Germline CDR1 is SGHRS and CDR2 is YFSETQ. V shed 4 bases, J shed 4 bases, and the junction held 7 bases outside the gene matches. CDR3 in DNA: TGCGCCAGCAGCGAGGGGACAGGACAGTACAATGAGCAGTTCTTC. Its protein product is CASSEGTGQYNEQFF.

This clone was seen a few times. The CDR3 DNA is TGTGCCACCGGGCGGCAGGGAGTCTCACCCCTCCACTTT. Translation: CATGRQGVSPLHF. The chain carries TRBV19 and TRBJ1-6, with D possibly TRBD1 on 5 matching bases. CDR1 is LNHDA, CDR2 SQIVND, per germline (reference sequence). The CDR3 is 13 residues long. V shed 10 bases and J shed 10 bases, with 17 bases lying between them. The whole variable domain, filled in from reference TRBV19 and TRBJ1-6, reads DGGITQSPKYLFRKEGQNVTLSCEQNLNHDAMYWYRQDPGQGLRLIYYSQIVNDFQKGDIAEGYSVSREKKESFPLTVTSAQKNPTAFYLCATGRQGVSPLHFGNGTRLTVT.

This sequence joins TRBV25-1 and TRBJ2-7; 9 bases line up with TRBD1. Germline assignment: CDR1 MGHDK and CDR2 SYGVNS. With 5 bases clipped from V and 5 bases from J, the junction kept 7 bases outside the gene matches. The CDR3 has 14 amino acids. CDR3: CASSLRTGADEQYF. CDR3 nucleotides: TGTGCCAGCAGTTTGCGGACAGGGGCGGACGAGCAGTACTTC.

The chain carries TRBV30 and TRBJ1-2, with a weak D call TRBD1 (5 bases). The V and J ends lost 4 bases and 7 bases respectively, with 10 bases between them. This CDR3 is built from 11 residues. Germline V gene sequence: CDR1 GTSNPN, CDR2 SVGIG (reference sequence). CDR3 residues: CAWKKQGGYTF. For the CDR3, the DNA is TGTGCCTGGAAGAAGCAGGGTGGCTACACCTTC.

The rearrangement links TRBV6-5 to TRBJ2-7, with TRBD2 as a possible D gene (6 bases). In germline, CDR1 is MNHEY, CDR2 SVGAGI. The V end was cut by 2 bases, the J end by 2 bases, with 10 bases between. This CDR3 comprises 14 residues. This chain's CDR3 is CASSYRRGAYEQYF. The CDR3 DNA sequence: TGTGCCAGCAGTTACCGGCGGGGAGCCTACGAGCAGTACTTC.

There are a few counts of this clone. The rearrangement joins TRBV13 to TRBJ1-3; D remains ambiguous. V shed 0 bases and J shed 2 bases, with 5 bases lying between them. CDR1 and CDR2 from the germline V gene are PRHDT and FYEKMQ (reference sequence). This CDR3 is built from 14 residues. The CDR3, as DNA: TGTGCCAGCAGCTTAGGAGGCGCTGGAAACACCATATATTTT. This translates into CASSLGGAGNTIYF.

This clone was observed a handful of times. J is TRBJ1-2 and V is TRBV11-2, with 8 bases lining up with TRBD1. J gave up 7 bases and V 3 bases, and 7 bases lay outside the gene matches. This CDR3 has 14 residues. The germline gives CDR1 SGHAT, CDR2 FQNNGV. The CDR3 DNA reads as TGTGCCAGCAGCTTCCCCCCAGGGGGCGGTGGCTACACCTTC. Residues: CASSFPPGGGGYTF.

This clone has only one observation. The CDR3 here is CSVGVSDGYTF. The CDR3 DNA is TGCAGCGTTGGGGTCTCGGATGGCTACACCTTC. This chain links TRBV29-1 with TRBJ1-2; D gene uncertain. The germline CDR1 and CDR2 sequences are SQVTM and ANQGSEA. The CDR3 length is 11 residues. Trimming removed 4 bases from V and 6 bases from J, with 9 bases in between.

The chain has TRBV29-1 and TRBJ1-4; no clear D gene. The CDR3 totals 13 residues. Germline V gene lookup returns CDR1 SQVTM and CDR2 ANQGSEA. V lost 7 bases to trimming and J lost 6 bases, with 15 bases between them. The CDR3 region is CSARSYGDEKLFF. As DNA, the CDR3 is TGCAGCGCTCGGAGCTATGGTGATGAAAAACTGTTTTTT.

The rearrangement links TRBV25-1 to TRBJ1-1; D perhaps matches TRBD1 (5 bases). Germline V gene lookup returns CDR1 MGHDK and CDR2 SYGVNS. The CDR3 sequence is 15 residues long. V was cut by 4 bases and J by 0 bases, with 12 bases left in between. The CDR3 is CASSGTGTVNTEAFF. The CDR3 DNA reads as TGTGCCAGCAGTGGTACGGGGACGGTGAACACTGAAGCTTTCTTT.